Here is one TCR beta chain with its context. Making the TCR beta libraries relied on UMI-labeled 5' RACE. No DNA is given; TCRdb re-called the 5' RACE reads and lists each CDR3 protein once. Across around 20,000 distinct CDR3 sequences, the top ten clones capture approximately 5% of the sample. The sample originates from a study of human CD8 memory T cell subsets. Germline lookup yields CDR1 MDHEN and CDR2 SYDVKM. The CDR3 runs to 15 residues. The source is a human donor in good health. The sample comprised CD8+ T cells from PBMCs. The J gene is TRBJ2-1, the V gene TRBV28; TCRdb calls TRBD1, which cannot be checked without DNA. CDR3 loop: CASTLDRANVDEQFF.